One and the same sample provided the 9 T cell receptor beta chains below, sequenced in a study of early T cells in non-severe SARS-CoV-2 infection. Via MiXCR, TCRdb re-called the 5' RACE reads, giving one row per CDR3 protein. The table includes some 58,000 distinct CDR3 sequences, around 14% detected once. Source material: whole blood. These receptors were collected from an adult who was a healthcare worker with PCR-confirmed SARS-CoV-2 infection or an uninfected control (not recorded which).

The V and J genes are TRBV7-2 and TRBJ1-6; possible D gene TRBD1, 5 bases. This CDR3 spans 15 amino acids. The V end lost 6 bases, the J end lost 0 bases, and 9 bases lay between the germline ends. CDR1 SGHTA and CDR2 FQGNSA come from the germline V gene. CDR3 DNA: TGTGCCAGCAGTAGGACAAACTCCTATAATTCACCCCTCCACTTT. It specifies CASSRTNSYNSPLHF.

This clonotype was seen only a few times. At one end, the junction sequence differs from germline, possibly due to a read error. This rearrangement joins TRBV4-1 to TRBJ2-5; 10 bases align to TRBD2. CDR1 MGHRA and CDR2 YSYEKL come from the germline V gene. The CDR3 sequence is 16 residues long. The CDR3 DNA reads as TGCGCCAGCAGCAAAGACCTGACTAGCGGGCAAGAGACCCAGTACTTC. Its translation is CASSKDLTSGQETQYF.

The genes are TRBV27 and TRBJ1-1; D perhaps matches TRBD1 (5 bases). V was trimmed by 8 bases and J by 6 bases, leaving 19 bases between them. Per germline, CDR1 MNHEY and CDR2 SMNVEV (reference sequence). This CDR3 region has 14 residues. The chain's CDR3 is CASYQSRDVPEAFF. The CDR3 nucleotides read TGTGCCAGCTACCAATCTCGGGACGTACCTGAAGCTTTCTTT.

This clonotype was seen ten or more times. The chain couples TRBV6-4 to TRBJ2-6, with no clear D. Trimming left V 6 bases short and J 2 bases short, with 14 bases between. The length of the CDR3 is 16 residues. CDR1 MRHNA and CDR2 SNTAGT come from the germline V gene. The CDR3 region has the DNA TGTGCCAGCAGCCCCCAACCGACTGCTGGGGCCAACGTCCTGACTTTC. Its protein is CASSPQPTAGANVLTF.

This clonotype was picked up many times. J is TRBJ1-1 and V is TRBV5-1; a possible D gene is TRBD1 (6 bases). From germline, CDR1 is SGHRS and CDR2 YFSETQ. This CDR3 comprises 14 residues. The germline V and J ends were trimmed by 0 bases and 3 bases, with 9 bases remaining between them. The CDR3 DNA is TGCGCCAGCAGCTTGGGGACAGAGCACACTGAAGCTTTCTTT. Translation: CASSLGTEHTEAFF. The whole variable domain, remainder taken from reference TRBV5-1 and TRBJ1-1, is KAGVTQTPRYLIKTRGQQVTLSCSPISGHRSVSWYQQTPGQGLQFLFEYFSETQRNKGNFPGRFSGRQFSNSRSEMNVSTLELGDSALYLCASSLGTEHTEAFFGQGTRLTVV.

This clonotype was picked up a small number of times. The chain links TRBV5-1 to TRBJ2-7; 7 nucleotides line up with TRBD2. Trimming at V came to 6 bases and at J to 3 bases, leaving 9 bases not matched to a gene. This CDR3 has 14 amino acids. CDR1 is SGHRS, CDR2 YFSETQ, per germline. The CDR3 coding sequence is TGCGCCAGCACCCCAACCGGGGGGAACTACGAGCAGTACTTC. It codes for CASTPTGGNYEQYF.

The chain joins TRBV12-3 or TRBV12-4 to TRBJ2-7; 8 bases are shared with TRBD2. This CDR3 spans 14 amino acids. Trimming took 8 bases from V and 2 from J; bases not matched to a gene: 8. The CDR3 coding sequence is TGTGCCAGCGGAGGTCGGGGGGGTACCTACGAGCAGTACTTC. Translated, it gives CASGGRGGTYEQYF.

This sequence joins TRBV6-5 and TRBJ1-3; D not certain. Germline V gene data show CDR1 as MNHEY and CDR2 as SVGAGI. The CDR3 loop spans 15 amino acids. V was cut by 6 bases and J by 4 bases, with 16 bases left in between. CDR3 in DNA: TGTGCCAGCAGCACTAAAAAAACCGGAGGAAACACCATATATTTT. It is translated as CASSTKKTGGNTIYF.

This clonotype was seen many times. The V call is TRBV11-2, the J call TRBJ2-3; TRBD2 aligns across 8 bases. The CDR3 runs 15 residues. Trimming at V came to 0 bases and at J to 6 bases, leaving 5 bases not matched to a gene. The V gene's germline CDR1 is SGHAT and CDR2 FQNNGV. CDR3 amino acids: CASSLEAGGADTQYF. The CDR3 bases are TGTGCCAGCAGCTTAGAGGCGGGGGGCGCGGATACGCAGTATTTT. Using reference TRBV11-2 and TRBJ2-3 for the parts outside the CDR3, the full variable domain is EAGVAQSPRYKIIEKRQSVAFWCNPISGHATLYWYQQILGQGPKLLIQFQNNGVVDDSQLPKDRFSAERLKGVDSTLKIQPAKLEDSAVYLCASSLEAGGADTQYFGPGTRLTVL.